Sequencing of this T cell receptor (beta chain) was carried out in a study of blood T cell repertoires in COVID-19. The age range of participants was 18 to 89 years, with residence in under 25 US areas. Measured with immunoSEQ multiplex PCR; TCRdb has only the in-frame clones, and not every one. Here the sample spans approximately 300,000 clones, approximately 87% being singletons. The CDR3 runs 13 residues. The germline V gene has CDR1 MGHDK and CDR2 SYGVNS. Trimming stripped 4 bases from V and 8 bases from J, with 14 bases between. The source material was PBMCs or T cells enriched from blood (not recorded which). This receptor was obtained from a woman in her twenties or thirties who had recovered from COVID-19. This chain links TRBV25-1 with TRBJ1-1; D perhaps matches TRBD1 (5 bases). The CDR3 is CASSALTGLEAFF. The CDR3 DNA reads as TGTGCCAGCAGTGCCTTAACGGGACTCGAAGCTTTCTTT.